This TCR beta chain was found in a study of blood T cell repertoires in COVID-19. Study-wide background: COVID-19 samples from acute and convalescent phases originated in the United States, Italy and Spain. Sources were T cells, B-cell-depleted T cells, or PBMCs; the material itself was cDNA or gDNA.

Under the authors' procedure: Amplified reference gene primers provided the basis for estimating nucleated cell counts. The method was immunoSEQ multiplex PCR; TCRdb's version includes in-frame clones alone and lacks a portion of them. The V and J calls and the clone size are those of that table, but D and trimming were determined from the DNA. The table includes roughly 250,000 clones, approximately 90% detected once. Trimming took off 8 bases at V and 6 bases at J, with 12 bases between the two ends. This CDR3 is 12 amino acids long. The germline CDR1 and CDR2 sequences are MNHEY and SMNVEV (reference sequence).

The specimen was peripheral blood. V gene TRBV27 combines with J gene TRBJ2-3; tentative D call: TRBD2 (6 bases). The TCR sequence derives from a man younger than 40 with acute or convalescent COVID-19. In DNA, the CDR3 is TGTGCCAGCGGGCGGGGTTTGGATACGCAGTATTTT. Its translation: CASGRGLDTQYF.